The rows below give T cell receptor beta chains drawn from one sample of a study of CD8 T cells in ankylosing spondylitis. One entry per CDR3 protein results from TCRdb running MiXCR on the 5' RACE reads. The sample includes approximately 140,000 distinct CDR3 sequences, 17% of them seen just once. Sequencing was done on a sample of blood, either unsorted or a sorted T cell fraction (not recorded which). These receptors were taken from a male donor with ankylosing spondylitis. Both conserved end residues are part of each CDR3. A D gene is named only where the DNA matches it firmly. Not all rows give a size; the values are once, few, many and, for expanded clones, a class.

d_call	v_call	j_call	clone_size	cdr3_nt	cdr3_aa
.	TRBV28	TRBJ1-1	.	TGTGCCAGCAGTTTCCGACCGGGAGACACTGAAGCTTTCTTT	CASSFRPGDTEAFF
.	TRBV3-1	TRBJ2-1	.	TGTGCCAGCAGCCAAGGTTACAGGGTTGAGTACAATGAGCAGTTCTTC	CASSQGYRVEYNEQFF
TRBD1	TRBV14	TRBJ2-1	.	TGTACCAGCAGCCTTGGACAGGTAACCTACAATGAGCAGTTCTTC	CTSSLGQVTYNEQFF
.	TRBV7-8	TRBJ1-2	.	TGTGCCAGCAGCCCGACAATAAACTATGGCTACACCTTC	CASSPTINYGYTF
.	TRBV9	TRBJ1-1	.	TGTGCCAGCAGCGCCCGACAGGACCCGCGGACTGAAGCTTTCTTT	CASSARQDPRTEAFF
TRBD2	TRBV7-3	TRBJ2-2	.	TGTGCCAGCAGCTTAACTCCGGGACTAGCGGGAACCGGGGAGCTGTTTTTT	CASSLTPGLAGTGELFF
.	TRBV7-8	TRBJ2-2	.	TGTGCCAGCAGCTTAGTTGGTAGCGCGAACACCGGGGAGCTGTTTTTT	CASSLVGSANTGELFF
TRBD2	TRBV9	TRBJ2-1	many	TGTGCCAGCAGCCCAAGCGGGAGGATCAACAATGAGCAGTTCTTC	CASSPSGRINNEQFF
.	TRBV12-3/TRBV12-4	TRBJ1-2	few	TGTGCCAGCAGGAAGGCAGGGACCAACTATGGCTACACCTTC	CASRKAGTNYGYTF
TRBD1	TRBV27	TRBJ1-5	.	TGTGCCAGCAGTAGTCTAGTCGGGACAGGGGGATTTCAGCCCCAGCATTTT	CASSSLVGTGGFQPQHF
.	TRBV7-3	TRBJ1-1	.	TGTGCCAGCAGCTTAACAGGGAAGGCGGCTGAAGCTTTCTTT	CASSLTGKAAEAFF
.	TRBV18	TRBJ2-3	.	TGTGCCAGCTCCGGACTTCCAGATACGCAGTATTTT	CASSGLPDTQYF
TRBD2	TRBV5-1	TRBJ2-2	few	TGCGCCAGCAGCTCATGGACTAGCGGGAGTTCCGGGGAGCTGTTTTTT	CASSSWTSGSSGELFF
TRBD1	TRBV7-9	TRBJ2-1	few	TGTGCCAGCAGCTGGACAGGGCGAGGGGAGCAGTTCTTC	CASSWTGRGEQFF
.	TRBV28	TRBJ2-3	few	TGTGCCAGCAGTTTGCTGACAGTCGTAGGAGATACGCAGTATTTT	CASSLLTVVGDTQYF
.	TRBV20-1	TRBJ2-7	.	TGCAGTGCTAGTCCAGCCGGGGTAATGGGCGAGCAGTACTTC	CSASPAGVMGEQYF
.	TRBV20-1	TRBJ2-2	.	TGCAGTGCCCGCGGGACTCTGAACACCGGGGAGCTGTTTTTT	CSARGTLNTGELFF
.	TRBV7-9	TRBJ2-2	few	TGTGCCAGCAGCCCCCCGACGCTAATGAACACCGGGGAGCTGTTTTTT	CASSPPTLMNTGELFF
.	TRBV5-1	TRBJ2-5	.	TGCGCCAGCGTATCAGGCTCCCGGGACACCGGAGAGACCCAGTACTTC	CASVSGSRDTGETQYF
TRBD1	TRBV27	TRBJ1-5	.	TGTGCCAGCAGTCCCTATGTGGGAGGGGGCGAGCAGCCCCAGCATTTT	CASSPYVGGGEQPQHF
.	TRBV6-2/TRBV6-3	TRBJ1-2	.	TGTGCCAGCAGCCCAGACAGGCTCTATGGCTACACCTTC	CASSPDRLYGYTF
TRBD1	TRBV13	TRBJ2-5	few	TGTGCCAGCAGCCCCGACGACAGGGAAGAGACCCAGTACTTC	CASSPDDREETQYF
.	TRBV11-2	TRBJ2-7	.	TGTGCCAGCAGCTTTGGGACAACTACCTACGAGCAGTACTTC	CASSFGTTTYEQYF
TRBD2	TRBV9	TRBJ2-2	few	TGTGCCAGCAGCGTAGCTGAGGGGGGAGGACCGGGGACTAGCGGGAGTCCGACCACCGGGGAGCTGTTTTTT	CASSVAEGGGPGTSGSPTTGELFF
.	TRBV11-2	TRBJ2-5	.	TGTGCCAGCAGCCAAATCAGCGGGTCAGAAGAGACCCAGTACTTC	CASSQISGSEETQYF
.	TRBV4-1	TRBJ2-3	.	TGCGCCAGCAGCCAAGAGAGGGATACGCAGTATTTT	CASSQERDTQYF
.	TRBV11-2	TRBJ1-1	few	TGTGCCAGCAGCTTAAATGCGCCCGGCCAAGCTTTCTTT	CASSLNAPGQAFF
.	TRBV13	TRBJ2-7	.	TGTGCCAGCAGCCCCGCCAGAGAAGGCGAGCAGTACTTC	CASSPAREGEQYF
.	TRBV6-2/TRBV6-3	TRBJ1-5	.	TGTGCCAGCAGTGGGCAGATTAATCAGCCCCAGCATTTT	CASSGQINQPQHF
TRBD2	TRBV5-6	TRBJ2-3	.	TGTGCCAGCAGCTCACTAGCGGGAGAGGGTTGGGGCACAGATACGCAGTATTTT	CASSSLAGEGWGTDTQYF
TRBD2	TRBV5-5	TRBJ2-1	.	TGTGCCAGCAGCTTGTACTCGGGAGGCCCCTCTAATGAGCAGTTCTTC	CASSLYSGGPSNEQFF
TRBD2	TRBV29-1	TRBJ2-3	.	TGCAGCGGCCTTAGCGGGGTCAGCACAGATACGCAGTATTTT	CSGLSGVSTDTQYF
TRBD2	TRBV18	TRBJ2-1	few	TGTGCCAGCACGGGACTAGCACGCGGGGATGAGCAGTTCTTC	CASTGLARGDEQFF
TRBD1	TRBV29-1	TRBJ1-5	many	TGCAGCGTAACGGACAGGGGCAATCAGCCCCAGCATTTT	CSVTDRGNQPQHF
.	TRBV5-1	TRBJ2-1	few	TGCGCCAGCAGCTCGGCCGGAGGGCCCCTCGATGAGCAGTTCTTC	CASSSAGGPLDEQFF
.	TRBV21-1	TRBJ1-4	many	TGTGCCAGCAGCAACGACAGGGGGCCTCATAATGAAAAACTGTTTTTT	CASSNDRGPHNEKLFF